The clone carrying this T cell receptor (beta chain) was detected once. Antigen unknown. Time point noted: newly diagnosed GD, antithyroid drugs for less than 3 months. Researchers made the TCR library from RNA that was extracted from PBMCs. Arm-PCR of CDR3 regions with iRepertoire HTBI primers generated TCR beta libraries. From the multiplex PCR reads, TCRdb called clonotypes with MiXCR, one entry per CDR3 protein. The table shows some 230,000 distinct CDR3 sequences, with approximately 20% occurring only once. CDR1 and CDR2 (germline): LNHDA, SQIVND (reference sequence). The CDR3 runs to 15 residues. The V gene end was trimmed by 4 bases and the J gene end by 7 bases; junction bases not matched to a gene: 5. The sample belongs to a study of regulatory T cells in long-lasting Graves disease. Findings and caveats of the study: TRBV28, TRBJ1-2 and TRBJ2-5 emerged as the favored segments in persistent disease.

The sequences come from peripheral blood mononuclear cells (PBMCs), collected at new diagnosis, from a patient treated with antithyroid drugs. The clonotype originates from a female donor with Graves disease. The V call is TRBV19, the J call TRBJ2-1; 12 bases map to TRBD2. CDR3 bases: TGTGCCAGTAGTAGACTAGCGGGAGTGGGGAATGAGCAGTTCTTC. Protein product: CASSRLAGVGNEQFF.